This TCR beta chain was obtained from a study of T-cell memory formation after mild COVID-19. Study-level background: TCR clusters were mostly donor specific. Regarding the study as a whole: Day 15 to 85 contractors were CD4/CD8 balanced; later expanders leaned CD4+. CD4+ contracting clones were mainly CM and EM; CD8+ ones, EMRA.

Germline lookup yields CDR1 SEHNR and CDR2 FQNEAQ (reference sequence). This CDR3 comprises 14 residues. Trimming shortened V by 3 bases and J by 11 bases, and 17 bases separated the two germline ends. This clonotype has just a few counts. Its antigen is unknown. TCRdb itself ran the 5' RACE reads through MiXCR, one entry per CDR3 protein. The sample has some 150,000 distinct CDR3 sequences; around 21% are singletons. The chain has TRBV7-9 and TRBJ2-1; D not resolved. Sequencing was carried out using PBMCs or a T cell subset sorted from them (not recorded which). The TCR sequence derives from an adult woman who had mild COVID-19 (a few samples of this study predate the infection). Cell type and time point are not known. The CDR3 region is CASSFLVSEDQQFF. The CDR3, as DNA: TGTGCCAGCAGCTTTCTAGTTTCGGAAGATCAGCAGTTCTTC. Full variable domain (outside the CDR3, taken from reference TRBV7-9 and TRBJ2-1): DTGVSQNPRHKITKRGQNVTFRCDPISEHNRLYWYRQTLGQGPEFLTYFQNEAQLEKSRLLSDRFSAERPKGSFSTLEIQRTEQGDSAMYLCASSFLVSEDQQFFGPGTRLTVL.